This is a list of T cell receptor beta chains from one sample in a study of cytomegalovirus exposure and HLA in healthy donors. The repertoire was sequenced with immunoSEQ multiplex PCR; TCRdb's copy has only in-frame clones and lacks some. The sample has tens of thousands of clones. The sequenced sample consisted of PBMCs. All receptors derive from a man between 25 and 39 years old in good health and CMV-seropositive. Both conserved end residues are part of each CDR3. D genes are given only for firm matches.

cdr3_nt: TGTGCCTGGAGTGTACTAAGGGGTGAAAAACTGTTTTTT
cdr3_aa: CAWSVLRGEKLFF
d_call: -
cdr3_length: 13
v_call: TRBV30
j_call: TRBJ1-4

cdr3_nt: TGTGCCAGCAGTCTACTAGCGGCGCCGCCCTACAATGAGCAGTTCTTC
cdr3_aa: CASSLLAAPPYNEQFF
d_call: TRBD2
cdr3_length: 16
v_call: TRBV27
j_call: TRBJ2-1

cdr3_nt: TGTGCCAGTAGACCCGGGACAGGGTATAGCAATCAGCCCCAGCATTTT
cdr3_aa: CASRPGTGYSNQPQHF
d_call: TRBD1
cdr3_length: 16
v_call: TRBV19
j_call: TRBJ1-5

cdr3_nt: TGTGCCAGCAGCCTCCAGGGGACCGATAATTCACCCCTCCACTTT
cdr3_aa: CASSLQGTDNSPLHF
d_call: -
cdr3_length: 15
v_call: TRBV11-2
j_call: TRBJ1-6

cdr3_nt: TGTGCCAGCAGCTTAGAAGGTGGTAGCGGACGCTACAATGAGCAGTTCTTC
cdr3_aa: CASSLEGGSGRYNEQFF
d_call: -
cdr3_length: 17
v_call: TRBV7-7
j_call: TRBJ2-1

cdr3_nt: TGTGCCAGCAGCGTAGAACAGGGTGGCAATGAGCAGTTCTTC
cdr3_aa: CASSVEQGGNEQFF
d_call: -
cdr3_length: 14
v_call: TRBV9
j_call: TRBJ2-1

cdr3_nt: TGTGCCAGCAGCTTGGCAGGAAACTCTGGAAACACCATATATTTT
cdr3_aa: CASSLAGNSGNTIYF
d_call: -
cdr3_length: 15
v_call: TRBV5-5
j_call: TRBJ1-3

cdr3_nt: TGCGCCAGCAGTCAATCAAAACAGGGGATACCAACCTACGAGCAGTACTTC
cdr3_aa: CASSQSKQGIPTYEQYF
d_call: TRBD1
cdr3_length: 17
v_call: TRBV23-1
j_call: TRBJ2-7

cdr3_nt: TGTGCCACCAGCCTAAGACAGGGAACTAATGAAAAACTGTTTTTT
cdr3_aa: CATSLRQGTNEKLFF
d_call: TRBD1
cdr3_length: 15
v_call: TRBV15
j_call: TRBJ1-4

cdr3_nt: TGTGCCAGCAGTCCAGGGGGCAATCAGCCCCAGCATTTT
cdr3_aa: CASSPGGNQPQHF
d_call: -
cdr3_length: 13
v_call: TRBV6-1
j_call: TRBJ1-5

cdr3_nt: TGTGCCTGGAGTGTAACCGGGGGAGAGACCCAGTACTTC
cdr3_aa: CAWSVTGGETQYF
d_call: -
cdr3_length: 13
v_call: TRBV30
j_call: TRBJ2-5

cdr3_nt: TGTGCCAGCAGCTTAGAACTAGTGTCCAACAATGAGCAGTTCTTC
cdr3_aa: CASSLELVSNNEQFF
d_call: -
cdr3_length: 15
v_call: TRBV7-8
j_call: TRBJ2-1

cdr3_nt: TGCGCCAGCAGCTCCCAGGGAACCGTTGGGGCCCTCCACTTT
cdr3_aa: CASSSQGTVGALHF
d_call: -
cdr3_length: 14
v_call: TRBV4-1
j_call: TRBJ1-6

cdr3_nt: TGTGCCAGCAGCAGGCCACCCCCTGGGGCCAACGTCCTGACTTTC
cdr3_aa: CASSRPPPGANVLTF
d_call: -
cdr3_length: 15
v_call: TRBV21-1
j_call: TRBJ2-6

cdr3_nt: TGTGCCAGCAGTGAACGGCAGGGCCTTGTTGGCTACACCTTC
cdr3_aa: CASSERQGLVGYTF
d_call: -
cdr3_length: 14
v_call: TRBV6-1
j_call: TRBJ1-2

cdr3_nt: TGTGCCAGCAGTGAATCAGCGGGAGGGGACAATGAGCAGTTCTTC
cdr3_aa: CASSESAGGDNEQFF
d_call: TRBD2
cdr3_length: 15
v_call: TRBV6-1
j_call: TRBJ2-1

cdr3_nt: TGTGCCAGCAGCTACGGACAGGGCCAAGAGACCCAGTACTTC
cdr3_aa: CASSYGQGQETQYF
d_call: TRBD1
cdr3_length: 14
v_call: TRBV5-4
j_call: TRBJ2-5

cdr3_nt: TGTGCCAGCGGCGGGGACGGGCCTTCTGAAGCTTTCTTT
cdr3_aa: CASGGDGPSEAFF
d_call: -
cdr3_length: 13
v_call: TRBV11-2
j_call: TRBJ1-1

cdr3_nt: TGTGCCTGGAGTGTTGGGGAGGAGCAGTACTTC
cdr3_aa: CAWSVGEEQYF
d_call: -
cdr3_length: 11
v_call: TRBV30
j_call: TRBJ2-7

cdr3_nt: TGTGCCACCCAGGATTTAGCGGGGCCCTACGAGCAGTACTTC
cdr3_aa: CATQDLAGPYEQYF
d_call: TRBD2
cdr3_length: 14
v_call: TRBV19
j_call: TRBJ2-7

cdr3_nt: TGTGCCAGCAACCCCATTAGGGGGAAAGGGGGATACGAGCAGTACTTC
cdr3_aa: CASNPIRGKGGYEQYF
d_call: -
cdr3_length: 16
v_call: TRBV7-9
j_call: TRBJ2-7

cdr3_nt: TGTGCCAGCAGCGCCGAACAGGGGGCGGGCTATGGCTACACCTTC
cdr3_aa: CASSAEQGAGYGYTF
d_call: TRBD1
cdr3_length: 15
v_call: TRBV9
j_call: TRBJ1-2

cdr3_nt: TGTGCCAGCAGCTTAAATGGTCGGGACTTC
cdr3_aa: CASSLNGRDF
d_call: -
cdr3_length: 10
v_call: TRBV7-3
j_call: TRBJ2-5

cdr3_nt: TGTGCCAGCAGCCCCGACAGTTTGAATGAGCAGTTCTTC
cdr3_aa: CASSPDSLNEQFF
d_call: -
cdr3_length: 13
v_call: TRBV4-2
j_call: TRBJ2-1

cdr3_nt: TGTGCCTGGAGTACCGGGACTCTGGCCGGCAATGAGCAGTTCTTC
cdr3_aa: CAWSTGTLAGNEQFF
d_call: -
cdr3_length: 15
v_call: TRBV30
j_call: TRBJ2-1

cdr3_nt: TGTGCCAGCAGTCCTGAGGAGGGTAATCAAGAGACCCAGTACTTC
cdr3_aa: CASSPEEGNQETQYF
d_call: -
cdr3_length: 15
v_call: TRBV4-2
j_call: TRBJ2-5

cdr3_nt: TGCGCCAGCAGCCAACCGGGACAGGGGACGTTCTCTGAAAACACCATATATTTT
cdr3_aa: CASSQPGQGTFSENTIYF
d_call: TRBD1
cdr3_length: 18
v_call: TRBV4-1
j_call: TRBJ1-3